What follows are 2 T cell receptor beta chains derived from one specimen sequenced in a study of CD8 T cells in Susac syndrome. Reverse transcription of roughly 0.5 to 1 ug RNA was carried out with random hexamers. Each CDR3 protein is one row after TCRdb ran MiXCR on the immunoSEQ multiplex PCR reads. The table includes about 190,000 distinct CDR3 sequences, approximately 95% detected once. Sequencing used CD8+ T cells from PBMCs. The receptors stem from a human donor with Susac syndrome.

The rearrangement joins TRBV7-9 to TRBJ2-5; 9 nucleotides match TRBD2. CDR3 size: 14 residues. The V segment lost 5 bases and the J segment 1 base; nucleotides outside the gene matches: 2. Germline V gene sequence: CDR1 SEHNR, CDR2 FQNEAQ (reference sequence). The CDR3 loop is CASSRTSAQETQYF. The CDR3 DNA reads TGTGCCAGCAGCAGGACTAGCGCCCAAGAGACCCAGTACTTC.

The chain links TRBV6-5 to TRBJ2-5, with a tentative D call TRBD2 (5 bases). The CDR3 consists of 14 residues. Germline V CDR1 and CDR2: MNHEY, SVGAGI. The V end lost 4 bases, the J end lost 2 bases, and 11 bases lay between the germline ends. This CDR3 reads CASSSPPGQETQYF. CDR3 DNA: TGTGCCAGCAGTTCACCACCGGGACAAGAGACCCAGTACTTC.